What follows are 29 T cell receptor beta chains derived from one specimen sequenced in a study of shared clonotypes between healthy human individuals. The protocol was immunoSEQ multiplex PCR, while the TCRdb copy is restricted to in-frame clones and leaves out a portion. The sample holds approximately 600,000 clones, 85% to 95% seen once. The naive CD8 population came from CD45RO-negative cells selected for CCR7, without terminally differentiated effector memory CD45RA+ cells. Sample: naive CD8+ T cells sorted from blood. These TCRs come from a woman aged 25-40 years in good health.

In the case of this clone: Other DNA sequences in the same sample also yield this CDR3. This chain uses TRBV5-6 with TRBJ2-6; D unclear. The CDR3 runs 13 residues. The ends were cut back, 0 bases at V and 2 bases at J, with 0 bases in the middle. Germline V CDR1 and CDR2: SGHDT, YYEEEE. This CDR3 reads CASSLAGANVLTF. The CDR3 DNA sequence: TGTGCCAGCAGCTTGGCTGGGGCCAACGTCCTGACTTTC. The full variable domain, rest sourced from reference TRBV5-6 and TRBJ2-6, is DAGVTQSPTHLIKTRGQQVTLRCSPKSGHDTVSWYQQALGQGPQFIFQYYEEEERQRGNFPDRFSGHQFPNYSSELNVNALLLGDSALYLCASSLAGANVLTFGAGSRLTVL.

The V gene is TRBV6-5, the J gene TRBJ2-5, with 8 nucleotides matching TRBD1. V lost 5 bases and J lost 6; bases outside the gene matches: 8. In germline, CDR1 is MNHEY, CDR2 SVGAGI. The CDR3 spans 14 residues. The CDR3 reads CASSQRTGLKTQYF. CDR3 nucleotide sequence: TGTGCCAGCAGTCAACGGACAGGGCTGAAGACCCAGTACTTC.

This chain joins TRBV5-1 and TRBJ2-2; unclear D gene. The CDR3 is 13 amino acids. Germline values: CDR1 SGHRS, CDR2 YFSETQ. Trimming removed 2 bases at V and 5 bases at J, with 7 bases between. The CDR3 DNA follows: TGCGCCAGCAGCTTCTTGACTACCGGGGAGCTGTTTTTT. Translation gives CASSFLTTGELFF.

A single count supports this clone. Distinct nucleotide sequences in the sample also encode this CDR3. The rearrangement joins TRBV5-4 to TRBJ2-7, with D unclear. The ends were cut back, 0 bases at V and 0 bases at J, with 4 bases in the middle. CDR1 SGHNT and CDR2 YYREEE come from the germline V gene (reference sequence). The CDR3 extends over 13 amino acids. This CDR3 is CASSLGSSYEQYF. The CDR3 DNA follows: TGTGCCAGCAGCTTGGGAAGCTCCTACGAGCAGTACTTC.

The chain uses TRBV5-4 and TRBJ2-7; 7 bases fit TRBD2. Germline CDR1 and CDR2: SGHNT and YYREEE (reference sequence). J gave up 6 bases and V 0 bases, and 12 bases lay outside the gene matches. The CDR3 covers 16 residues. The CDR3 protein is CASSLEGLGGPAEQYF. CDR3 sequence (DNA): TGTGCCAGCAGCTTGGAAGGTTTGGGAGGGCCGGCCGAGCAGTACTTC. Complete variable domain (other parts from reference TRBV5-4 and TRBJ2-7): ETGVTQSPTHLIKTRGQQVTLRCSSQSGHNTVSWYQQALGQGPQFIFQYYREEENGRGNFPPRFSGLQFPNYSSELNVNALELDDSALYLCASSLEGLGGPAEQYFGPGTRLTVT.

The chain employs TRBV10-3 and TRBJ1-1; D may be TRBD1 (6 bases). The V end lost 4 bases, the J end lost 6 bases, and 27 bases lay between the germline ends. CDR1 is ENHRY, CDR2 SYGVKD, per germline. CDR3 length: 18 amino acids. The CDR3 DNA follows: TGTGCCATCAGTGGCGGTGTGGGGGGCGCATTTGGAGGCCCTGAAGCTTTCTTT. This encodes CAISGGVGGAFGGPEAFF.

CDR3 DNA: TGCAGCGTTGCGGGAGATTACGGGACCCAGTACTTC. Its protein product is CSVAGDYGTQYF. The V call is TRBV29-1, the J call TRBJ2-5; maybe TRBD2 (6 bases). V lost 4 bases, J lost 7 bases, and 13 bases lay in between. Germline-derived CDR1 and CDR2 are SQVTM and ANQGSEA. This CDR3 region has 12 residues.

V usage is TRBV9 and J usage is TRBJ1-3; 7 bases fit TRBD1. CDR3 length: 16 amino acids. Germline loops: CDR1 SGDLS, CDR2 YYNGEE. Germline trimming cut 3 bases from V and 2 bases from J; bases unmatched to any gene: 8. Written as DNA, the CDR3 is TGTGCCAGCAGCGGATACAGGGGAGCTACTGGAAACACCATATATTTT. This encodes CASSGYRGATGNTIYF.

This clone was recorded only once. The J gene is TRBJ2-3, the V gene TRBV13, with D possibly being TRBD1 or TRBD2 (6 bases each). The CDR3 contains 15 residues. CDR1 PRHDT and CDR2 FYEKMQ come from the germline V gene (reference sequence). Trimming pared 1 base from V and 0 bases from J, leaving 8 bases between. CDR3 residues: CASSLAGASTDTQYF. CDR3 sequence (DNA): TGTGCCAGCAGCTTAGCGGGGGCTAGCACAGATACGCAGTATTTT.

V is TRBV28 and J is TRBJ1-1; D is uncertain. V was cut by 7 bases and J by 1 base, with 13 bases left in between. CDR1 MDHEN and CDR2 SYDVKM come from the germline V gene. The CDR3 has 14 residues. CDR3 sequence reads: CASITHQWNTEAFF. Here the CDR3 DNA reads TGTGCCAGCATCACACATCAGTGGAACACTGAAGCTTTCTTT.

The chain combines TRBV30 with TRBJ2-3; D is possibly TRBD1 (5 bases). Trimming stripped 7 bases from V and 7 bases from J, with 15 bases between. Germline-derived CDR1 and CDR2 are GTSNPN and SVGIG (reference sequence). This CDR3 has 12 residues. In DNA, the CDR3 is TGTGCCTTCGACCTAGGACAAAATACGCAGTATTTT. Translating gives CAFDLGQNTQYF.

As DNA, the CDR3 is TGTGCCAGCAGCGTAGAAGGCAGGCCCTATGGCTACACCTTC. Residues: CASSVEGRPYGYTF. The genes are TRBV9 and TRBJ1-2; D remains unclear. The germline V gene encodes CDR1 SGDLS and CDR2 YYNGEE. V was pared by 0 bases and J by 4 bases, with 10 bases between. The CDR3 totals 14 residues.

The chain uses TRBV19 and TRBJ1-5; maybe TRBD1 (6 bases). Per germline, CDR1 LNHDA and CDR2 SQIVND (reference sequence). The CDR3 is 15 amino acids. V dropped 5 bases and J dropped 0 bases, with 11 bases sitting between them. This CDR3 is CASSPTGASNQPQHF. The CDR3, as DNA: TGTGCCAGTAGTCCGACAGGTGCTAGCAATCAGCCCCAGCATTTT.

This chain links TRBV13 with TRBJ2-5; 7 bases line up with TRBD2. V dropped 5 bases and J dropped 4; count of bases not matched to a gene: 7. This CDR3 has 14 amino acids. Germline assignment: CDR1 PRHDT and CDR2 FYEKMQ (reference sequence). Here the CDR3 reads CASSTRGGGETQYF. The CDR3 DNA is TGTGCCAGCAGCACACGCGGCGGGGGAGAGACCCAGTACTTC.

This clone was recorded once. The rearrangement uses TRBV9 and TRBJ2-7; maybe TRBD2 (5 bases). Germline V lookup: CDR1 SGDLS, CDR2 YYNGEE. CDR3 length equals 16 residues. Trimming stripped 1 base from V and 2 bases from J, with 16 bases between. The CDR3 bases are TGTGCCAGCAGCGTAAGGTCCGGAGGAGCGACCTACGAGCAGTACTTC. Translating gives CASSVRSGGATYEQYF.

The V and J genes are TRBV11-2 and TRBJ2-7, with D perhaps TRBD2 (5 bases). Looked up from germline, CDR1 is SGHAT and CDR2 is FQNNGV. V lost 5 bases and J lost 3, with 14 bases in between. This CDR3 region has 14 residues. DNA for the CDR3: TGTGCCAGCAGCCACGGGCGGACTGTCTACGAGCAGTACTTC. Translating gives CASSHGRTVYEQYF. The full variable domain, its missing parts supplied by reference TRBV11-2 and TRBJ2-7, is EAGVAQSPRYKIIEKRQSVAFWCNPISGHATLYWYQQILGQGPKLLIQFQNNGVVDDSQLPKDRFSAERLKGVDSTLKIQPAKLEDSAVYLCASSHGRTVYEQYFGPGTRLTVT.

This chain uses TRBV28 with TRBJ1-5; D is undetermined. V dropped 1 base and J dropped 3 bases, with 10 bases sitting between them. Germline V lookup: CDR1 MDHEN, CDR2 SYDVKM. The CDR3 totals 15 residues. The CDR3 nucleotides read TGTGCCAGCAGTTTATCCGGTTCGGTCAATCAGCCCCAGCATTTT. It encodes CASSLSGSVNQPQHF.

The chain combines TRBV6-5 with TRBJ2-7; 10 bases map to TRBD1. The CDR3 is 13 amino acids. The V gene end was trimmed by 7 bases and the J gene end by 6 bases; junction bases not matched to a gene: 6. The V gene's germline CDR1 is MNHEY and CDR2 SVGAGI. CDR3 sequence (DNA): TGTGCCAGCACTTGGACAGGGGGAGGCGAGCAGTACTTC. Residues: CASTWTGGGEQYF.

This sequence joins TRBV7-9 and TRBJ2-5; no reliable D call. The CDR3 totals 15 residues. V dropped 0 bases and J dropped 5 bases, with 13 bases sitting between them. CDR1 is SEHNR, CDR2 FQNEAQ, per germline (reference sequence). CDR3 residues: CASSLAETPAETQYF. The CDR3, as DNA: TGTGCCAGCAGCTTAGCTGAGACGCCCGCTGAGACCCAGTACTTC.

The J gene is TRBJ2-1, the V gene TRBV19; 7 nucleotides agree with TRBD1. The J segment lost 2 bases and the V segment lost 5 bases, leaving 6 bases of the junction unmatched. The germline CDR1 and CDR2 sequences are LNHDA and SQIVND (reference sequence). This CDR3 region has 15 residues. This CDR3 is CASSFQGDAYNEQFF. The CDR3, as DNA: TGTGCCAGTAGTTTCCAGGGGGATGCCTACAATGAGCAGTTCTTC.

The genes are TRBV27 and TRBJ1-5; 10 nucleotides match TRBD1. V lost 5 bases to trimming and J lost 4 bases; unmatched junction nucleotides: 8. Germline CDR1 is MNHEY and CDR2 is SMNVEV (reference sequence). The CDR3 extends over 16 amino acids. CDR3: CASSHGTGVRNQPQHF. The CDR3 coding sequence is TGTGCCAGCAGTCATGGGACAGGGGTCCGGAATCAGCCCCAGCATTTT.

V is TRBV28 and J is TRBJ2-7; D not resolved. The CDR3 covers 11 residues. Germline V gene lookup returns CDR1 MDHEN and CDR2 SYDVKM. V lost 6 bases and J 4 bases, leaving 7 bases between the germline ends. The CDR3 protein is CASRSIYEQYF. CDR3 in DNA: TGTGCCAGCAGGTCGATATACGAGCAGTACTTC.

This chain joins TRBV27 and TRBJ2-7, with D possibly called TRBD1 or TRBD2 (5 bases each). Germline V gene lookup returns CDR1 MNHEY and CDR2 SMNVEV (reference sequence). The V gene lost 7 bases and the J gene lost 3 bases, with 10 bases spanning the gap. CDR3 size: 12 residues. The CDR3 sequence is CASMGEYYEQYF. DNA of the CDR3: TGTGCCAGCATGGGGGAATACTACGAGCAGTACTTC.

This chain links TRBV9 with TRBJ2-5, with D unresolved. Per germline, CDR1 SGDLS and CDR2 YYNGEE. V lost 0 bases to trimming and J lost 4 bases, with 7 bases between them. This CDR3 is 13 amino acids long. The CDR3 loop reads CASSVVPGETQYF. The CDR3 DNA follows: TGTGCCAGCAGCGTAGTTCCAGGAGAGACCCAGTACTTC.

The V gene is TRBV2, the J gene TRBJ2-7, with 9 bases lining up with TRBD2. The V and J ends lost 1 base and 6 bases, in that order; junction bases with no gene match: 4. This CDR3 contains 14 residues. Germline CDR1 reads SNHLY; CDR2 reads FYNNEI. The CDR3 spells CASSEGTSAREQYF. CDR3 bases: TGTGCCAGCAGTGAAGGGACTAGCGCCCGCGAGCAGTACTTC.

This clone has a handful of counts. The identical CDR3 is also encoded by other nucleotide sequences in the sample. The V call is TRBV28, the J call TRBJ2-7; the D is unclear. There are 11 residues in the CDR3. V lost 3 bases and J lost 2, with 2 bases in between. Germline CDR1 MDHEN, CDR2 SYDVKM. Written as DNA, the CDR3 is TGTGCCAGCAGTTTCGCCTACGAGCAGTACTTC. It encodes CASSFAYEQYF.

The genes are TRBV11-2 and TRBJ2-1; D might be TRBD1 (7 bases). Per germline, CDR1 SGHAT and CDR2 FQNNGV. Trimming left V 5 bases short and J 7 bases short, with 18 bases between. CDR3 length: 15 amino acids. CDR3 protein: CASSTRRDSGNEQFF. The CDR3 nucleotides read TGTGCCAGCAGCACGCGGAGGGACAGCGGAAATGAGCAGTTCTTC.

The chain is built from TRBV29-1 and TRBJ2-1; D might be TRBD2 (6 bases). V was clipped by 5 bases and J by 3 bases, with 8 bases between them. Germline V gene sequence: CDR1 SQVTM, CDR2 ANQGSEA. This CDR3 has 12 residues. The DNA for the CDR3 is TGCAGCGTTCCTAGCGACTACAATGAGCAGTTCTTC. Amino acids: CSVPSDYNEQFF.

The chain recombines TRBV28 with TRBJ2-7; D unresolved. CDR3 length: 13 residues. Trimming cost V 11 bases and J 1 base, with 15 bases left between them. The germline CDR1 and CDR2 sequences are MDHEN and SYDVKM. The CDR3 reads CALRDKSSYEQYF. The DNA for the CDR3 is TGTGCCCTACGCGACAAGTCTTCCTACGAGCAGTACTTC.